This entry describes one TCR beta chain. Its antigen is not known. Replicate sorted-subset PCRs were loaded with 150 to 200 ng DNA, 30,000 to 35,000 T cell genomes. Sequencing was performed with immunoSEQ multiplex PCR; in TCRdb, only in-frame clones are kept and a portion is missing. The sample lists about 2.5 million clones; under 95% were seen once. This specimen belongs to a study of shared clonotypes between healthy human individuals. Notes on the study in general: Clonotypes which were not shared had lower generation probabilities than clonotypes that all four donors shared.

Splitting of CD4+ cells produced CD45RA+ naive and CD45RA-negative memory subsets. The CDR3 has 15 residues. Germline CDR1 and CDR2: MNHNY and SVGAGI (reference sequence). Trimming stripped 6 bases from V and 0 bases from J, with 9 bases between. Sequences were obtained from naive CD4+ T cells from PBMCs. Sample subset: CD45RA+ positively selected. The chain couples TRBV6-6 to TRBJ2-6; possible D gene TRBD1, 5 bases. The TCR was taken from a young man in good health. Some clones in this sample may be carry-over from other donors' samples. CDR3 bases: TGTGCCAGCAGGGCCGACAGCTCTGGGGCCAACGTCCTGACTTTC. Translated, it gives CASRADSSGANVLTF.